The text below deals with one T cell receptor beta chain. PCR was performed using 60 Vbeta and 13 Jbeta primers. Only in-frame clones appear in the TCRdb table, and some are missing; sequencing was by immunoSEQ multiplex PCR. The sample has 150,000 to 200,000 clones, just over 75% seen once. This entry is derived from a study of cytomegalovirus exposure and HLA in healthy donors. This CDR3 is built from 15 residues. CDR1 and CDR2 from the germline V gene are LNHDA and SQIVND (reference sequence). V was pared by 6 bases and J by 4 bases, with 6 bases of the junction left unmatched. The rearrangement uses TRBV19 and TRBJ1-3, with 10 bases aligning to TRBD1. The sample was PBMCs. The TCR sequence derives from a man aged 25-40 years in good health and CMV-seronegative. The CDR3 DNA reads as TGTGCCAGTAGATGGGACAGGGGTCCAGGAAACACCATATATTTT. As protein: CASRWDRGPGNTIYF.